This paragraph covers one T cell receptor (beta chain) sequence. The antigen remains unidentified. The treatment was: some 19 received Ad26.COV2.S at low or high dose, single or two shots; about five received placebo; per-sample allocation not given. After the first vaccine or placebo injection, samples were drawn on day 63. Wuhan-strain SARS-CoV-2 spike was expressed by the Ad26 vector that made up the vaccine. The data derive from a study of Ad26.COV2.S vaccination and SARS-CoV-2 variants. Study summary: Donor got 5x10^10 or 1x10^11 viral particles of Ad26.COV2.S.

Sequencing was performed with immunoSEQ multiplex PCR; in TCRdb, only in-frame clones are kept and a portion is missing. This table holds a few hundred thousand clones, more than 75% found once. Broader study findings: Placebo and vaccine recipients had non-spike TCR breadth that was similar. People who got the vaccine had more spike-specific TCR breadth than people who got placebo.

V gave up 2 bases and J gave up 7 bases, with 17 bases separating them. The CDR3 runs 15 residues. Germline lookup yields CDR1 KGHSH and CDR2 LQKENI. This chain connects TRBV18 to TRBJ1-1, with D possibly being TRBD1 (6 bases). The TCR originated in a person aged 18-65 years who received the Ad26.COV2.S COVID-19 vaccine or a placebo. The sample in question was peripheral blood, obtained in a trial of Ad26.COV2.S vaccine versus placebo. The CDR3, as DNA: TGTGCCAGCTCACCAGACAACAGGGCGCTCGGTGAAGCTTTCTTT. This translates into CASSPDNRALGEAFF.